The 14 T cell receptor delta chains below were found in one sample sequenced in a study of γδ T cells in repeated Plasmodium falciparum infection. TCRdb reanalysed the multiplex PCR reads with CATT. The sample holds tens of thousands of delta-chain clones; 1.5% to 2% are singletons and the top ten take over 14%. Gammadelta T cells were flow-sorted from PBMC into Vgamma9/Vdelta2+ and Vdelta2-negative populations for bulk analysis. The sequencing sample was made of gamma-delta T cells from blood. These receptors originate from a pool of human donors (malaria-infected and uninfected, not separated).

Many counts were recorded for this clone. TCRdb shows a much larger clone's protein in place of this DNA's translation, and the two differ at residue 9, likely through a read error; the protein shown is translated from the DNA. The chain couples TRDV3 to TRDJ1; D may be TRDD3 (5 bases). The CDR3 runs 17 residues. Trimming cost V 2 bases and J 0 bases, with 22 bases left between them. Germline CDR1 is TVYSNPD and CDR2 is GDNSRS (reference sequence). The CDR3 protein is CAFRSCTGYPYTDKLIF. CDR3 DNA sequence: TGTGCCTTTCGCTCCTGTACTGGCTACCCGTACACCGATAAACTCATCTTT.

As to this clone: The protein that TCRdb holds for this DNA derives from a much larger clone and differs from the translated DNA at residue 12, which likely indicates a read error; the protein shown here is translated from the DNA. This rearrangement joins TRDV1 to TRDJ1; D may be TRDD2 or TRDD3 (5 bases each). The CDR3 is 19 amino acids. Germline V lookup: CDR1 TSWWSYY, CDR2 QGS. Trimming took 4 bases from V and 4 from J, leaving 28 bases between them. As DNA, the CDR3 is TGTGCTCTTGGGGTACCAATTCCTGGGCGGGGGGTGAGAAGCGATAAACTCATCTTT. Translation gives CALGVPIPGRGVRSDKLIF.

This clone has only a few counts. A far larger clone is only one base removed, so a read error is likely. This specimen includes other DNA sequences encoding the same CDR3. V and J are TRDV1 and TRDJ1, with TRDD3 as a possible D gene (5 bases). Here the J gene was assigned by germline matching of the DNA, as TCRdb has none. CDR1 is TSWWSYY, CDR2 QGS, per germline. This CDR3 contains 22 residues. The CDR3 coding sequence is TGTGCTCTCGGGGAACTCTACCGAGCGGCGTTGTTCTCCTTAACCCTTAAGGATAAACTCATCTTT. This gives the protein CALGELYRAALFSLTLKDKLIF.

A few counts support this clone. TCRdb records a much larger clone's protein for this DNA, with a difference at residue 10 that likely arises from a read error; the protein given is the translation of the DNA. V usage is TRAV36/DV7 and J usage is TRDJ1; 10 bases match TRDD3. The CDR3 length is 21 residues. The junction had 23 bases not matched to a gene; V was cut back by 3 bases and J by 0 bases. In germline, CDR1 is VTNFRS, CDR2 LTSSGIE (reference sequence). CDR3 residues: CAVVLILPFRGIRSDTDKLIF. The CDR3 DNA sequence: TGTGCTGTGGTCCTCATCCTGCCCTTCAGGGGGATACGCTCGGACACCGATAAACTCATCTTT. The complete variable domain, with remaining parts taken from reference TRAV36/DV7 and TRDJ1, reads EDKVVQSPLSLVVHEGDTVTLNCSYEVTNFRSLLWYKQEKKAPTFLFMLTSSGIEKKSGRLSSILDKKELSSILNITATQTGDSAIYLCAVVLILPFRGIRSDTDKLIFGKGTRVTVEP.

This clone was seen more than once but under ten times. TCRdb pairs this DNA with a much larger clone's protein that differs at residue 16, likely a read error; the protein shown was translated from the DNA. J is TRDJ1 and V is TRDV1; D is unclear. The J gene is not listed in TCRdb, so it was assigned here from a DNA match to germline. The V gene's germline CDR1 is TSWWSYY and CDR2 QGS. The CDR3 runs to 20 residues. The CDR3 DNA reads TGTGCTCTTGGGGAAAGACAAACCCCAGGAGTACTTCTCCACACCAATAAACTCATCTTT. Amino acid sequence: CALGERQTPGVLLHTNKLIF.

As concerns this clone: Given a far larger clone just one base away, this is likely a sequencing read error. This same CDR3 is encoded by further DNA sequences in the sample. The chain joins TRDV1 to TRDJ3; D perhaps matches TRDD2 (6 bases). Per the germline V gene, CDR1 is TSWWSYY and CDR2 is QGS. The CDR3 is 24 residues long. The CDR3 bases are TGTGCTCTTGGGGAACTAGGTTCCTCCAGATTACTGCAACCTTTCCTATGGGACACCCGTCAGATGTTTTTC. It codes for CALGELGSSRLLQPFLWDTRQMFF.

This clone has a handful of counts. This DNA's translation differs at residue 20 from TCRdb's protein, which comes from a much larger clone; a read error is likely, and the protein shown is translated from the DNA. This chain links TRDV1 with TRDJ1, with a weak D call TRDD3 (6 bases). The V gene's germline CDR1 is TSWWSYY and CDR2 QGS. Trimming took off 0 bases at V and 9 bases at J, with 41 bases between the two ends. The CDR3 contains 23 residues. The CDR3 sequence: CALGELGSMVGHHSPWGWDELIF. The CDR3 nucleotides read TGTGCTCTTGGGGAACTAGGCTCTATGGTTGGACACCACTCTCCCTGGGGATGGGATGAACTCATCTTT.

This clone was counted between two and nine times. The protein TCRdb lists belongs to a much larger clone and differs from this DNA's translation at residue 7, which points to a read error; the protein shown is made from the DNA. The genes are TRDV2 and TRDJ1; no firm D call. The J gene, left out of TCRdb, was set here by checking the DNA against germline. The V end was cut by 3 bases, the J end by 6 bases, with 37 bases between. CDR3 size: 21 residues. Per germline, CDR1 GEAIGNYY and CDR2 EKD. CDR3 region: CACDPIMPEGSSPGPLNKLIF. The CDR3 coding sequence is TGTGCCTGTGACCCAATAATGCCTGAGGGTTCGAGCCCGGGGCCTCTTAATAAACTCATCTTT.

The table lists this clone with many counts. Translating this DNA gives a protein that differs at residue 11 from the TCRdb one, which belongs to a much larger clone; a read error is likely, and the protein shown is this translation. The V gene is TRDV1, the J gene TRDJ1, with unresolved D. The V gene lost 4 bases and the J gene lost 6 bases, with 18 bases spanning the gap. CDR3 length: 15 residues. The germline V gene has CDR1 TSWWSYY and CDR2 QGS. This CDR3 is CALGGPGGVTNKLIF. DNA of the CDR3: TGTGCTCTTGGGGGGCCCGGCGGGGTGACCAATAAACTCATCTTT.

This clone came up many times. TCRdb's protein, taken from a much larger clone, differs from this DNA's translation at residue 17, likely owing to a read error; the protein displayed comes from the DNA. V and J are TRDV2 and TRDJ1; D perhaps matches TRDD3 (6 bases). In germline, CDR1 is GEAIGNYY, CDR2 EKD. The CDR3 extends over 18 amino acids. CDR3 in amino acids: CACDTVRGTQLYTDKLTF. The CDR3 DNA reads TGTGCCTGTGACACCGTCCGGGGGACCCAATTGTACACCGATAAACTCACCTTT.

This clone was seen more than once but under ten times. A read error likely explains this, since a far larger clone differs by one base. The sample has other DNA sequences that encode this CDR3 too. This chain uses TRDV1 with TRDJ1; D may be TRDD3 (7 bases). The J gene, not given by TCRdb, was assigned here from a germline match of the nucleotide sequence. From germline, CDR1 is TSWWSYY and CDR2 QGS. The CDR3 is made up of 22 amino acids. Trimming cost V 1 base and J 4 bases, with 34 bases left between them. Here the CDR3 DNA reads TGTGCTCTTGGGGAACCCGACGCCTCCTACAAAACTGGGGACTCTCGGGGCGATAAACTCATCTTT. Translation: CALGEPDASYKTGDSRGDKLIF.

This clone was counted ten times or more. This probably arose from a read error, given a far larger clone one base away. Other nucleotide sequences from this sample produce the same CDR3. The chain carries TRDV2 and TRDJ1, with 10 bases aligning to TRDD3. This CDR3 is built from 22 residues. The junction had 27 bases not matched to a gene; V was cut back by 0 bases and J by 6 bases. Germline V gene data show CDR1 as GEAIGNYY and CDR2 as EKD. CDR3: CACDTVLRPHTGGYAAPNKLIF. CDR3 coding DNA: TGTGCCTGTGACACCGTTCTTCGGCCTCATACCGGGGGATACGCCGCACCTAATAAACTCATCTTT.

There are many counts of this clone. V and J are TRDV1 and TRDJ4; TRDD3 aligns across 8 bases. Looked up from germline, CDR1 is TSWWSYY and CDR2 is QGS. The CDR3 has 19 amino acids. After removal of 1 base from V and 2 bases from J, the junction contained 18 bases not matched to a gene. DNA for the CDR3: TGTGCTCTTGGGGAACGGATTTTTGGCTCCCTGGGGGACCGTAGACCCCTGATCTTT. Translated: CALGERIFGSLGDRRPLIF.

This clone was observed at least ten times. The protein in TCRdb stems from a much larger clone and differs at residue 10 from this DNA's translation, likely a read error; here the protein is translated from the DNA. The V gene is TRDV2, the J gene TRDJ1; unclear D gene. Since TCRdb gives no J gene, matching the DNA to germline was used here to assign it. The V gene lost 0 bases and the J gene lost 0 bases, with 19 bases spanning the gap. The CDR3 length is 18 residues. Germline CDR1 is GEAIGNYY and CDR2 is EKD. The CDR3 region is CACDTSYIEAIHTDKLIF. The CDR3 DNA reads as TGTGCCTGTGACACCTCTTACATAGAAGCCATCCACACCGATAAACTCATCTTT.